These 21 T cell receptor beta chains share one sample of origin, sequenced in a study of blood T cell repertoires in COVID-19. Using immunoSEQ multiplex PCR, the repertoire was profiled, and TCRdb retains in-frame clones only, with some absent. The table includes 21,000 or so clones, about 89% detected once. Sequenced material: peripheral blood. These receptors all come from a man in his sixties or seventies with active COVID-19.

This clone was counted once. The rearrangement uses TRBV6-5 and TRBJ1-1, with 7 bases identical to TRBD1. The CDR3 extends over 13 amino acids. CDR1 and CDR2 (germline): MNHEY, SVGAGI. With V trimmed by 8 bases and J by 1 base, 4 bases remained unmatched. The CDR3 sequence: CASGRTGNTEAFF. CDR3 sequence (DNA): TGTGCCAGCGGCCGGACAGGGAACACTGAAGCTTTCTTT.

V is TRBV11-3 and J is TRBJ2-3, with TRBD1 identical over 9 bases. V trimming: 4 bases; J trimming: 6 bases; junction bases outside the gene matches: 8. Germline CDR1 reads SGHNT; CDR2 reads YENEEA. The CDR3 loop spans 15 amino acids. CDR3 protein: CASSSRTGASDTQYF. In DNA, the CDR3 is TGTGCCAGCAGCTCTCGGACAGGGGCTTCGGATACGCAGTATTTT.

The chain combines TRBV2 with TRBJ1-2, with 9 bases lining up with TRBD1. Trimming took 7 bases from V and 5 from J; bases not matched to a gene: 8. Germline V gene data show CDR1 as SNHLY and CDR2 as FYNNEI. The length of the CDR3 is 14 residues. In nucleotides, the CDR3 is TGTGCCAGCACTCCGGGACAGGGAGTATATGGCTACACCTTC. It yields the protein CASTPGQGVYGYTF.

The rearrangement uses TRBV30 and TRBJ2-7; D is perhaps TRBD1 (5 bases). Trimming cost V 7 bases and J 4 bases, with 17 bases left between them. CDR1 is GTSNPN and CDR2 is SVGIG in the germline V gene (reference sequence). This CDR3 comprises 13 residues. The CDR3 here is CAFVIRGRYEQYF. The CDR3 region has the DNA TGTGCCTTCGTCATAAGGGGCCGTTACGAGCAGTACTTC.

The CDR3 region has the DNA TGTGCCAGTAGTATAGCAAGCAGGGGCAGCTCCTACAATGAGCAGTTCTTC. It translates to CASSIASRGSSYNEQFF. V is TRBV19 and J is TRBJ2-1; the D gene is possibly TRBD1 (6 bases). Looked up from germline, CDR1 is LNHDA and CDR2 is SQIVND (reference sequence). This CDR3 region has 17 residues. V lost 1 base to trimming and J lost 0 bases, with 13 bases between them.

This chain uses TRBV18 with TRBJ2-1, with D possibly TRBD2 on 6 matching bases. Germline values: CDR1 KGHSH, CDR2 LQKENI. Trimming took 1 base from V and 2 from J, leaving 12 bases between them. There are 16 residues in the CDR3. The CDR3 DNA follows: TGTGCCAGCTCACCACGAACGGGAGCGACCTACAATGAGCAGTTCTTC. Its protein is CASSPRTGATYNEQFF.

This clone was seen only once. The rearrangement uses TRBV6-6 and TRBJ1-5, with a possible D match to TRBD1 (5 bases). From germline, CDR1 is MNHNY and CDR2 SVGAGI (reference sequence). The CDR3 has 15 amino acids. V lost 6 bases to trimming and J lost 0 bases, with 12 bases between them. This chain's CDR3 is CASRAGRNSNQPQHF. CDR3 in DNA: TGTGCCAGCAGGGCGGGACGGAATAGCAATCAGCCCCAGCATTTT.

The chain employs TRBV5-4 and TRBJ2-3; 9 bases agree with TRBD2. The V gene end was trimmed by 2 bases and the J gene end by 4 bases; junction bases not matched to a gene: 5. The CDR3 sequence is 15 residues long. Germline lookup yields CDR1 SGHNT and CDR2 YYREEE (reference sequence). Here the CDR3 reads CASSFGGRGADTQYF. The CDR3, as DNA: TGTGCCAGCAGCTTCGGCGGGAGGGGGGCAGATACGCAGTATTTT.

This chain uses TRBV11-2 with TRBJ1-1, with TRBD1 identical over 9 bases. Trimming removed 3 bases from V and 11 bases from J; junction bases left unmatched: 7. This CDR3 has 13 amino acids. The germline CDR1 and CDR2 sequences are SGHAT and FQNNGV. Here the CDR3 reads CASSFMDRGDAFF. The DNA of the CDR3 is TGTGCCAGCAGCTTTATGGACAGGGGCGATGCTTTCTTT.

The chain links TRBV2 to TRBJ2-3, with unresolved D. CDR1 and CDR2 from the germline V gene are SNHLY and FYNNEI. The V end was cut by 7 bases, the J end by 1 base, with 21 bases between. There are 17 residues in the CDR3. CDR3 coding DNA: TGTGCCAGCATCTTGCTCGGTAGCTCGTTTGGCACAGATACGCAGTATTTT. Protein product: CASILLGSSFGTDTQYF.

CDR3 DNA: TGTGCCAGCAGCCAATGGCGGAACAGCAATCAGCCCCAGCATTTT. This codes for CASSQWRNSNQPQHF. V and J are TRBV16 and TRBJ1-5; D is undetermined. Trimming stripped 1 base from V and 1 base from J, with 8 bases between. Germline lookup yields CDR1 KGHSY and CDR2 FQNENV. This CDR3 has 15 amino acids.

This clone came up a few times. The chain joins TRBV19 to TRBJ2-1; 8 bases are shared with TRBD2. Germline trimming cut 2 bases from V and 3 bases from J; bases unmatched to any gene: 6. Germline assignment: CDR1 LNHDA and CDR2 SQIVND (reference sequence). The CDR3 runs 16 residues. For the CDR3, the DNA is TGTGCCAGTAGTATATCATTTAGCGGGGACTACAATGAGCAGTTCTTC. Protein: CASSISFSGDYNEQFF.

The V gene is TRBV7-6, the J gene TRBJ2-7, with 8 nucleotides matching TRBD1. The germline V gene has CDR1 SGHVS and CDR2 FNYEAQ. V was clipped by 4 bases and J by 0 bases; unmatched bases: 8. This CDR3 is built from 16 residues. The CDR3 protein is CASSSITGTGSYEQYF. The CDR3 bases are TGTGCCAGCAGCTCAATCACAGGGACAGGCTCCTACGAGCAGTACTTC.

The chain employs TRBV4-1 and TRBJ1-5; possible D gene TRBD1, 6 bases. Germline V gives CDR1 MGHRA, CDR2 YSYEKL. Trimming stripped 0 bases from V and 6 bases from J, with 18 bases between. This CDR3 region has 17 residues. CDR3 sequence: CASSQDMAGALSQPQHF. In DNA form, the CDR3 reads TGCGCCAGCAGCCAAGATATGGCAGGGGCGTTGAGTCAGCCCCAGCATTTT.

The genes are TRBV2 and TRBJ2-1, with TRBD2 matching over 9 bases. CDR1 is SNHLY, CDR2 FYNNEI, per germline. J gave up 2 bases and V 8 bases, and 13 bases lay outside the gene matches. The CDR3 spans 17 residues. In DNA form, the CDR3 reads TGTGCCAGCTCGAGGCCCCTAGCGGGAATTACCTACAATGAGCAGTTCTTC. This translates into CASSRPLAGITYNEQFF.

This clone showed up just once. The rearrangement joins TRBV11-3 to TRBJ2-7, with no clear D. From germline, CDR1 is SGHNT and CDR2 YENEEA. Trimming left V 0 bases short and J 6 bases short, with 9 bases between. CDR3 size: 13 residues. CDR3: CASSLENYGEQYF. CDR3 nucleotide sequence: TGTGCCAGCAGCTTAGAGAACTATGGCGAGCAGTACTTC.

The chain employs TRBV4-1 and TRBJ2-6; 8 bases line up with TRBD1. V lost 0 bases, J lost 2 bases, and 9 bases stayed unmatched. The CDR3 has 19 residues. Germline V lookup: CDR1 MGHRA, CDR2 YSYEKL. The CDR3 here is CASSQDWPGGKAGANVLTF. In DNA form, the CDR3 reads TGCGCCAGCAGCCAAGATTGGCCAGGGGGCAAGGCTGGGGCCAACGTCCTGACTTTC.

This rearrangement joins TRBV30 to TRBJ1-2; no clear D. Trimming pared 0 bases from V and 2 bases from J, leaving 10 bases between. This CDR3 is 14 amino acids long. CDR1 GTSNPN and CDR2 SVGIG come from the germline V gene (reference sequence). CDR3 sequence reads: CAWSVSRPNYGYTF. The DNA of the CDR3 is TGTGCCTGGAGTGTCAGCAGGCCGAACTATGGCTACACCTTC.

V gene TRBV28 combines with J gene TRBJ1-2, with a possible D match to TRBD1 (5 bases). Between the trimmed V and J ends, which lost 6 bases and 8 bases, there was a span of 13 bases. CDR1 and CDR2 from the germline V gene are MDHEN and SYDVKM. CDR3 length: 12 residues. CDR3 protein: CASRDQGLGYTF. DNA of the CDR3: TGTGCCAGCAGGGACCAGGGTTTAGGCTACACCTTC.

This clone qualifies as medium-sized. The chain has TRBV6-6 and TRBJ1-1; no reliable D call. V gave up 6 bases and J gave up 2 bases, with 13 bases separating them. The CDR3 is made up of 14 amino acids. CDR1 is MNHNY and CDR2 is SVGAGI in the germline V gene (reference sequence). CDR3 in DNA: TGTGCCAGCAGCTTCCCAGGTGGAAACACTGAAGCTTTCTTT. This translates into CASSFPGGNTEAFF.

This chain joins TRBV4-1 and TRBJ2-4, with 8 positions matching TRBD2. The CDR3 runs to 17 residues. Germline trimming cut 1 base from V and 0 bases from J; bases unmatched to any gene: 5. The germline V gene has CDR1 MGHRA and CDR2 YSYEKL. The DNA of the CDR3 is TGCGCCAGCAGCCAAGTGGGTACTAGCGGAGCCAAAAACATTCAGTACTTC. It encodes CASSQVGTSGAKNIQYF.